The 2 T cell receptor beta chains in this list originate from one sample, sequenced in a study of shared clonotypes between healthy human individuals. Assay: immunoSEQ multiplex PCR; the TCRdb copy retains only in-frame clones and omits some. The table includes over a million clones, 97% to 99% detected once. The specimen was naive CD4+ T cells sorted from blood. Subset described: CD45RA+ positively selected. All receptors come from a man aged 25-40 years in good health.

The gene calls are TRBV29-1 and TRBJ1-1; 7 bases are shared with TRBD1. CDR1 SQVTM and CDR2 ANQGSEA come from the germline V gene. This CDR3 comprises 16 residues. The J segment lost 5 bases and the V segment lost 4 bases, leaving 16 bases of the junction unmatched. CDR3 bases: TGCAGCGTTGGTTGGTCACAGGGGATTTGGCAGACTGAAGCTTTCTTT. Amino acid sequence: CSVGWSQGIWQTEAFF.

The chain has TRBV15 and TRBJ2-5; 7 bases agree with TRBD1. V trimming: 0 bases; J trimming: 1 base; junction bases outside the gene matches: 5. Germline-derived CDR1 and CDR2 are LNHNV and YYDKDF (reference sequence). CDR3 size: 16 residues. In DNA form, the CDR3 reads TGTGCCACCAGCAGAGATTTTGGGGACAGCCAAGAGACCCAGTACTTC. It translates to CATSRDFGDSQETQYF.